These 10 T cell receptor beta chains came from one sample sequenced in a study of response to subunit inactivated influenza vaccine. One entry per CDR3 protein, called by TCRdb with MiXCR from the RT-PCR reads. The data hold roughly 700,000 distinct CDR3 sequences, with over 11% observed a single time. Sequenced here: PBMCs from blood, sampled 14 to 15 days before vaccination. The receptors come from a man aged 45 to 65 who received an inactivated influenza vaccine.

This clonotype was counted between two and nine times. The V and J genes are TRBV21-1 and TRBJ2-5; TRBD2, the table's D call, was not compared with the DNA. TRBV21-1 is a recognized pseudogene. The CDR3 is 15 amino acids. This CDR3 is CASRGTSGIQETQYF. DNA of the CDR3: TGTGCCAGCAGGGGGACTAGCGGAATTCAAGAGACCCAGTACTTC.

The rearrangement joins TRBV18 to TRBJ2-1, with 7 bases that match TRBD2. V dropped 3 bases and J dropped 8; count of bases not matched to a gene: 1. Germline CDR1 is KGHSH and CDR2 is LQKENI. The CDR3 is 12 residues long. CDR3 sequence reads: CASSPTSDEQFF. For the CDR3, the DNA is TGTGCCAGCTCACCTACTAGCGATGAGCAGTTCTTC.

CDR3 loop: CASSQTGTGKDTQYF. CDR3 DNA sequence: TGTGCCAGCAGCCAGACCGGGACAGGGAAAGATACGCAGTATTTT. The chain carries TRBV11-1 and TRBJ2-3, with 9 positions matching TRBD1. CDR1 SGHAT and CDR2 FQDESV come from the germline V gene (reference sequence). Germline trimming cut 5 bases from V and 5 bases from J; bases unmatched to any gene: 8. The CDR3 loop spans 15 amino acids.

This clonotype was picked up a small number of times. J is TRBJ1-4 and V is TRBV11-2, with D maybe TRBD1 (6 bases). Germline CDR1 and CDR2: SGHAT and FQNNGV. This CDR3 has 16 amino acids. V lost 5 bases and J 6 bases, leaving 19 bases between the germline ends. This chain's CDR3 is CASSQTSGGIHEKLFF. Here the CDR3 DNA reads TGTGCCAGCAGCCAAACCTCTGGGGGCATTCATGAAAAACTGTTTTTT.

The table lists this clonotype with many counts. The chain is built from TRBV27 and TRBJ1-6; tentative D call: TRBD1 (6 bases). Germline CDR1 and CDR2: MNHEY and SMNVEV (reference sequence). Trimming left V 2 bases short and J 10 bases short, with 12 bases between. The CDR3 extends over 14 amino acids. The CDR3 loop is CASSLRGARSPLHF. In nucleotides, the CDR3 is TGTGCCAGCAGTTTAAGGGGGGCTCGATCACCCCTCCACTTT.

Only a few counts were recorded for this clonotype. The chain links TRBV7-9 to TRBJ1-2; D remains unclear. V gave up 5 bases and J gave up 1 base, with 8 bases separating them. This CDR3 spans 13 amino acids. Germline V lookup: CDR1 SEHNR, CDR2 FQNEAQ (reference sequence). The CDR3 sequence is CASSPGINYGYTF. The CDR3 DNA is TGTGCCAGCAGCCCCGGAATTAACTATGGCTACACCTTC.

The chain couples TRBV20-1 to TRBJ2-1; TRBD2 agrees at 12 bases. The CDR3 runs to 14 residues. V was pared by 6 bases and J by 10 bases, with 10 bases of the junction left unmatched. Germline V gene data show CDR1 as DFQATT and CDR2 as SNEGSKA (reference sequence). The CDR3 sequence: CSAKGLAGSLEQFF. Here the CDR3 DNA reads TGCAGTGCAAAAGGACTAGCGGGATCTTTAGAGCAGTTCTTC.

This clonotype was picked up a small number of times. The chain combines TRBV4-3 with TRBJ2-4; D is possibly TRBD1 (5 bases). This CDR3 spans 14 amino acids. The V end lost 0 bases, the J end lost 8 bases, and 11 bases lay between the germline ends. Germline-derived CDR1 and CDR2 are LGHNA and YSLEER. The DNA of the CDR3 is TGCGCCAGCAGCCAAGATCCGCAGGGCGACATTCAGTACTTC. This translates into CASSQDPQGDIQYF.

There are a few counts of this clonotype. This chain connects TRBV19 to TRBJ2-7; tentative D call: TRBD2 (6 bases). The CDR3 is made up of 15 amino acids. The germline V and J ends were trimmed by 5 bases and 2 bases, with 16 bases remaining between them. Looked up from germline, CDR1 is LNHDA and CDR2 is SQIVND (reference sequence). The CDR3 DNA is TGTGCCAGTAGTTCTCGGCCGGGGGTTACCTACGAGCAGTACTTC. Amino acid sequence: CASSSRPGVTYEQYF.

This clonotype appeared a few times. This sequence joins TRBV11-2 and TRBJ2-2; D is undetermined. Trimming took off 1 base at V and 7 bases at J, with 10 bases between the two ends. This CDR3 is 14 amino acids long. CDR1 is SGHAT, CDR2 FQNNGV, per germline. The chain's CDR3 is CASSLGRLSGELFF. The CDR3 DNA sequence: TGTGCCAGCAGCTTAGGTCGACTGAGCGGGGAGCTGTTTTTT.